This entry lists 25 T cell receptor beta chains sequenced from one sample in a study of blood T cells in healthy people across ages. Combining a sample-barcoded 5' primer with a J-beta primer mix, a second PCR ran for roughly 6 to 12 cycles. Each CDR3 protein is one row after TCRdb ran MiXCR on the 5' RACE reads. Here the sample spans about 290,000 distinct CDR3 sequences, 27% being singletons. The source material was blood. Source of these receptors: a woman in her seventies in good health.

The V and J genes are TRBV20-1 and TRBJ1-2; 8 bases map to TRBD1. This CDR3 is 14 amino acids long. V trimming: 0 bases; J trimming: 6 bases; junction bases outside the gene matches: 6. Germline values: CDR1 DFQATT, CDR2 SNEGSKA (reference sequence). CDR3: CSARDDRGGDGYTF. In DNA form, the CDR3 reads TGCAGTGCTAGAGACGACAGGGGTGGGGATGGCTACACCTTC.

J is TRBJ2-1 and V is TRBV6-1; 8 bases align to TRBD2. Germline CDR1 MNHNS, CDR2 SASEGT. The V gene end was trimmed by 4 bases and the J gene end by 9 bases; junction bases not matched to a gene: 8. The CDR3 is 14 amino acids. The CDR3 is CASSAERGTGEQFF. The CDR3 region has the DNA TGTGCCAGCAGTGCAGAGCGGGGGACGGGTGAGCAGTTCTTC.

This clonotype was seen more than once but under ten times. The chain uses TRBV29-1 and TRBJ1-2; 9 nucleotides agree with TRBD1. The trim removed 1 base at V and 6 bases at J, leaving 6 bases unmatched. The germline CDR1 and CDR2 sequences are SQVTM and ANQGSEA. There are 14 residues in the CDR3. The CDR3 here is CSVEAYRGQDGYTF. DNA for the CDR3: TGCAGCGTTGAAGCTTACAGGGGGCAAGATGGCTACACCTTC. Based on the CDR3 plus reference TRBV29-1 and TRBJ1-2, the full variable domain is SAVISQKPSRDICQRGTSLTIQCQVDSQVTMMFWYRQQPGQSLTLIATANQGSEATYESGFVIDKFPISRPNLTFSTLTVSNMSPEDSSIYLCSVEAYRGQDGYTFGSGTRLTVV.

The CDR3 here is CSARVESTYGYTF. CDR3 bases: TGCAGTGCTAGAGTTGAGAGTACCTATGGCTACACCTTC. The rearrangement links TRBV20-1 to TRBJ1-2, with no clear D. Trimming removed 1 base at V and 4 bases at J, with 10 bases between. The CDR3 length is 13 residues. Germline V gives CDR1 DFQATT, CDR2 SNEGSKA (reference sequence).

The table lists this clonotype with a few counts. At one boundary the junction diverges from the germline segment, which might be a read error. The chain combines TRBV7-9 with TRBJ1-4; D not resolved. Germline CDR1 and CDR2: SEHNR and FQNEAQ (reference sequence). CDR3 length: 12 residues. The CDR3 DNA is TGTGCCAGCAGTGTAACGGATGAAACACTGTTTTTT. Translation: CASSVTDETLFF. The full variable domain, with the rest looked up from reference TRBV7-9 and TRBJ1-4, is DTGVSQNPRHKITKRGQNVTFRCDPISEHNRLYWYRQTLGQGPEFLTYFQNEAQLEKSRLLSDRFSAERPKGSFSTLEIQRTEQGDSAMYLCASSVTDETLFFGSGTQLSVL.

The chain joins TRBV28 to TRBJ1-5; no firm D call. The CDR3 spans 14 residues. CDR1 MDHEN and CDR2 SYDVKM come from the germline V gene. The ends were cut back, 3 bases at V and 4 bases at J, with 10 bases in the middle. The chain's CDR3 is CASSFVETNQPQHF. The CDR3 DNA reads TGTGCCAGCAGTTTCGTGGAGACTAATCAGCCCCAGCATTTT.

There are a few counts of this clonotype. The genes are TRBV5-5 and TRBJ2-5; 7 nucleotides line up with TRBD1. The J call could be wrong; TRBJ2-1 is a better fit for the DNA end. In germline, CDR1 is SGHKS, CDR2 YYEKEE (reference sequence). CDR3 size: 12 residues. Here the CDR3 DNA reads TGTGCCAGCAGCTCTAGACAGGGCATACAGTTCTTC. Its protein is CASSSRQGIQFF.

V gene TRBV20-1 combines with J gene TRBJ1-1; no clear D. Germline V gives CDR1 DFQATT, CDR2 SNEGSKA (reference sequence). The CDR3 length is 11 residues. Trimming removed 7 bases from V and 7 bases from J, with 13 bases in between. CDR3 nucleotides: TGCAGTGTCTCAAGGTTAGATGAAGCTTTCTTT. Amino acids: CSVSRLDEAFF.

The rearrangement links TRBV5-6 to TRBJ2-2; 9 bases align to TRBD1. The CDR3 length is 16 residues. J was trimmed by 6 bases and V by 2 bases; bases with no gene match: 8. CDR1 SGHDT and CDR2 YYEEEE come from the germline V gene. The CDR3 protein is CASSFIHDRGAGELFF. The CDR3 DNA reads TGTGCCAGCAGCTTCATTCACGACAGGGGGGCCGGGGAGCTGTTTTTT.

This chain connects TRBV21-1 to TRBJ2-5; TRBD1, as called in the table, went unchecked against the DNA. TRBV21-1 has pseudogene status. This CDR3 comprises 19 residues. CDR3 protein: CASSNESRRQPAYEETQYF. DNA of the CDR3: TGTGCCAGCAGCAACGAATCTAGGAGACAGCCAGCTTACGAAGAGACCCAGTACTTC.

This chain uses TRBV20-1 with TRBJ2-5; 11 positions agree with TRBD2. The tail of the sequence fits TRBJ2-7 better, so the J call may be wrong. Germline values: CDR1 DFQATT, CDR2 SNEGSKA (reference sequence). The CDR3 sequence is 14 residues long. The CDR3 DNA reads as TGCAGTGCCTTTAGCGGGAGGGCCTCCTACGAGCAGTACTTC. Its translation is CSAFSGRASYEQYF.

The chain couples TRBV29-1 to TRBJ1-4, with TRBD1 as a possible D gene (6 bases). V lost 3 bases to trimming and J lost 6 bases, with 8 bases between them. Germline CDR1 SQVTM, CDR2 ANQGSEA. The CDR3 is 12 residues long. The CDR3, as DNA: TGCAGCGTTGAGGGGGCGGATGAAAAACTGTTTTTT. Its protein is CSVEGADEKLFF.

A few counts support this clonotype. The CDR3 reads CASSYRQKETQYF. The CDR3 region has the DNA TGTGCCAGCAGTTACCGGCAGAAAGAGACCCAGTACTTC. The chain has TRBV6-6 and TRBJ2-5; D uncertain. The V end lost 2 bases, the J end lost 3 bases, and 7 bases lay between the germline ends. CDR1 is MNHNY, CDR2 SVGAGI, per germline (reference sequence). The CDR3 has 13 residues.

This chain connects TRBV20-1 to TRBJ2-5, with 9 bases fitting TRBD2. The DNA matches TRBJ2-1 better at its end, which makes the J call doubtful. The CDR3 has 16 amino acids. Germline V gives CDR1 DFQATT, CDR2 SNEGSKA (reference sequence). The CDR3 sequence is CSARGLAGYLKNEQFF. The CDR3, as DNA: TGCAGTGCTAGAGGCCTAGCGGGGTATCTTAAAAATGAGCAGTTCTTC.

The genes are TRBV28 and TRBJ2-1; D possibly corresponds to TRBD2 (5 bases). The J call is doubtful: the DNA matches TRBJ2-5 better. Per germline, CDR1 MDHEN and CDR2 SYDVKM. This CDR3 spans 15 amino acids. The chain's CDR3 is CASSLGGSDRETQYF. The CDR3 DNA is TGTGCCAGCAGTTTAGGAGGTAGCGATAGGGAGACCCAGTACTTC.

Details on this clonotype: A much larger clone sits a single nucleotide away, making a read error possible. The chain links TRBV13 to TRBJ1-4, with D possibly TRBD1 on 5 matching bases. The germline gives CDR1 PRHDT, CDR2 FYEKMQ (reference sequence). The CDR3 totals 15 residues. The CDR3 region has the DNA TGTGCCAGCAGCCGAGGCTATGGGACGATTGAAAAACTGTCTTTT. It is translated as CASSRGYGTIEKLSF. Full variable domain (remainder filled in from reference TRBV13 and TRBJ1-4): AAGVIQSPRHLIKEKRETATLKCYPIPRHDTVYWYQQGPGQDPQFLISFYEKMQSDKGSIPDRFSAQQFSDYHSELNMSSLELGDSALYFCASSRGYGTIEKLSFGSGTQLSVL.

V gene TRBV18 combines with J gene TRBJ2-5, with 8 bases that match TRBD2. Trimming removed 3 bases from V and 4 bases from J; junction bases left unmatched: 10. The CDR3 covers 16 residues. From germline, CDR1 is KGHSH and CDR2 LQKENI. The DNA for the CDR3 is TGTGCCAGCTCACCGACTTCCGGACTAGCCTCAGAGACCCAGTACTTC. Translating it yields CASSPTSGLASETQYF.

This clonotype has just a few counts. V gene TRBV6-2 or TRBV6-3 combines with J gene TRBJ2-7; a possible D gene is TRBD1 (6 bases). The germline V gene encodes CDR1 MNHEY and CDR2 SVGEGT. CDR3 length: 16 amino acids. V dropped 7 bases and J dropped 1 base, with 20 bases sitting between them. Here the CDR3 reads CASKVTGTPGSYEQYF. The CDR3 DNA is TGTGCCAGCAAAGTTACCGGGACACCGGGATCCTACGAGCAGTACTTC.

This clonotype was recorded many times. The genes are TRBV7-9 and TRBJ2-1; the D gene is possibly TRBD2 (5 bases). Deletions cut 3 bases from V and 6 bases from J, with 12 bases between. Germline CDR1 and CDR2: SEHNR and FQNEAQ (reference sequence). CDR3 length: 14 amino acids. The CDR3 reads CASSLSRSGNEQFF. The CDR3 bases are TGTGCCAGCAGCTTGTCTCGAAGCGGCAATGAGCAGTTCTTC.

The V gene is TRBV6-1, the J gene TRBJ1-2; 7 nucleotides agree with TRBD1. Germline V gene sequence: CDR1 MNHNS, CDR2 SASEGT. The junction had 5 bases not matched to a gene; V was cut back by 6 bases and J by 4 bases. CDR3 length: 13 residues. CDR3 coding DNA: TGTGCCAGCAGCCTGACAGGGACCTATGGCTACACCTTC. Residues: CASSLTGTYGYTF.

This clonotype showed up many times. The V and J genes are TRBV28 and TRBJ2-5; 8 bases agree with TRBD1. The germline V gene encodes CDR1 MDHEN and CDR2 SYDVKM. The CDR3 sequence is 15 residues long. After removal of 5 bases from V and 5 bases from J, the junction contained 10 bases not matched to a gene. CDR3 protein: CASSLYSGGRETQYF. DNA of the CDR3: TGTGCCAGCAGTCTGTATTCAGGGGGCAGGGAGACCCAGTACTTC. The whole variable domain, remainder taken from reference TRBV28 and TRBJ2-5, is DVKVTQSSRYLVKRTGEKVFLECVQDMDHENMFWYRQDPGLGLRLIYFSYDVKMKEKGDIPEGYSVSREKKERFSLILESASTNQTSMYLCASSLYSGGRETQYFGPGTRLLVL.

The genes are TRBV4-1 and TRBJ1-6; weak D call: TRBD1 (5 bases). The V end was cut by 1 base, the J end by 9 bases, with 10 bases between. CDR3 length: 14 residues. CDR1 is MGHRA, CDR2 YSYEKL, per germline. CDR3 residues: CASSQVIQGSPLHF. Here the CDR3 DNA reads TGCGCCAGCAGCCAAGTTATCCAGGGTTCACCCCTCCACTTT.

Only a few counts were recorded for this clonotype. The J gene is TRBJ1-2, the V gene TRBV5-1; 11 bases map to TRBD1. The V gene end was trimmed by 4 bases and the J gene end by 8 bases; junction bases not matched to a gene: 4. CDR3 length: 13 residues. The germline gives CDR1 SGHRS, CDR2 YFSETQ. The CDR3 loop reads CASSRGQGEGYTF. For the CDR3, the DNA is TGCGCCAGCAGCCGGGGACAGGGGGAAGGCTACACCTTC.

The rearrangement links TRBV28 to TRBJ2-4, with TRBD1 as a possible D gene (7 bases). V shed 5 bases and J shed 0 bases, with 14 bases lying between them. In germline, CDR1 is MDHEN, CDR2 SYDVKM. This CDR3 has 16 residues. The CDR3 spells CASSPAGQLAKNIQYF. CDR3 nucleotide sequence: TGTGCCAGCAGTCCGGCGGGACAGCTAGCCAAAAACATTCAGTACTTC.

This chain joins TRBV4-1 and TRBJ1-1; possible D gene TRBD1, 6 bases. Germline-derived CDR1 and CDR2 are MGHRA and YSYEKL. The V end lost 1 base, the J end lost 1 base, and 10 bases lay between the germline ends. The CDR3 is 15 residues long. CDR3 amino acids: CASSQVWTENTEAFF. As DNA, the CDR3 is TGCGCCAGCAGCCAAGTTTGGACAGAGAACACTGAAGCTTTCTTT.